This record covers a single TCR beta chain. Its target is not known. The naive CD8 fraction comprised CD45RO-negative cells positively selected for CCR7 and excluded terminally differentiated effector memory CD45RA+ cells. The sample originates from a study of shared clonotypes between healthy human individuals. At the level of the study: Ranging from 18 to 49 in age, donors were a couple of women and a few men. For every donor, three CD4 naive, three CD4 memory, two CD8 naive and one CD8 memory plates were used. Findings and limits, study-wide: Several donors shared approximately 5% of their naive CD4 clonotypes. The study drew on few donors, limiting represented genetic and exposure-history diversity.

The CDR3 spans 17 residues. CDR1 and CDR2 from the germline V gene are SGHDN and FVKESK. V lost 0 bases, J lost 6 bases, and 11 bases stayed unmatched. Here immunoSEQ multiplex PCR was the method, and the copy in TCRdb shows in-frame clones only, minus some. The table lists about 2 million clones, roughly 95% of them singletons, with about 1.1% in the top ten. The sequenced sample was naive CD8+ T cells sorted from blood. The sequence was collected from a man between 18 and 29 years old in good health. The J gene is TRBJ2-7, the V gene TRBV14; 10 bases match TRBD2. CDR3 DNA: TGTGCCAGCAGCCAAGATACGGGGCTAGCGGGAGTCTTCGAGCAGTACTTC. This gives the protein CASSQDTGLAGVFEQYF.